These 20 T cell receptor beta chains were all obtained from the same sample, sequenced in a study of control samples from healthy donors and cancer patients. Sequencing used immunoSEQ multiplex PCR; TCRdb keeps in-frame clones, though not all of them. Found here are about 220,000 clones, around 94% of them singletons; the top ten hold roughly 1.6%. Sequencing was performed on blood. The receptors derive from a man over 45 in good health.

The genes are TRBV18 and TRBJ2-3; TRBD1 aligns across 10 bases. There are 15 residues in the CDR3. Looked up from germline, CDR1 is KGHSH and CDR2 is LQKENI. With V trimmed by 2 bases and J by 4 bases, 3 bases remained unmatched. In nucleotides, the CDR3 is TGTGCCAGCTCACCAGCCGGGACAGGGGCAGATACGCAGTATTTT. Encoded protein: CASSPAGTGADTQYF.

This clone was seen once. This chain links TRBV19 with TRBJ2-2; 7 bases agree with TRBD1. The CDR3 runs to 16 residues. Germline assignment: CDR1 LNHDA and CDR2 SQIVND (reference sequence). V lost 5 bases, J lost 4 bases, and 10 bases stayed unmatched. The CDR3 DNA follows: TGTGCCAGTAGTCCAACAGGGGTGCCTAGCACCGGGGAGCTGTTTTTT. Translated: CASSPTGVPSTGELFF.

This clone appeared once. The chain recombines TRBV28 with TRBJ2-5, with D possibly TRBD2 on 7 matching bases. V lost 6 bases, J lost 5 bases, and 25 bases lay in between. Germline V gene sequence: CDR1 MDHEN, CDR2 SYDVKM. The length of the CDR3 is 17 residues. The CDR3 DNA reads TGTGCCAGCAGACCCACCCTGAGGAGGGGGGGATTTGAGACCCAGTACTTC. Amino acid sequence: CASRPTLRRGGFETQYF.

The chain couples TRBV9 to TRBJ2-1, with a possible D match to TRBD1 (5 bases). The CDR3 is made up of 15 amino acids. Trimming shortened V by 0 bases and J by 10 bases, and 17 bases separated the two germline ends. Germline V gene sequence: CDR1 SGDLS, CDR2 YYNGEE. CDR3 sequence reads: CASSVGSVKGNEQFF. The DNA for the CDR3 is TGTGCCAGCAGCGTAGGGTCTGTGAAGGGGAACGAGCAGTTCTTC.

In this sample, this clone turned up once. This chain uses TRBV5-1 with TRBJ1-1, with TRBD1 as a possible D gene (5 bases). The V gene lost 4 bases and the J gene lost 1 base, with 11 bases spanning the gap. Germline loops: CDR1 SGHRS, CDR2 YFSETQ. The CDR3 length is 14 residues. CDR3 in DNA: TGCGCCAGCAGCCACCCCCAGGGGAACACTGAAGCTTTCTTT. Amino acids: CASSHPQGNTEAFF.

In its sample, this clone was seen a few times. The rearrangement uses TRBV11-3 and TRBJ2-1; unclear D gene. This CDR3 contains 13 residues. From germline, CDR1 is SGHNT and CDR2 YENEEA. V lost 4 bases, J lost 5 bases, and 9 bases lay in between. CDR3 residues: CASSWSRNNEQFF. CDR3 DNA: TGTGCCAGCAGCTGGTCCCGGAACAATGAGCAGTTCTTC.

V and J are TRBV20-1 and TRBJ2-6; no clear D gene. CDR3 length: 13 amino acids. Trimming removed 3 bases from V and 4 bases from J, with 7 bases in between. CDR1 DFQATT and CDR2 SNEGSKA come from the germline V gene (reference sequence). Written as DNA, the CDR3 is TGCAGTGCTAGTGTCACCGGGGCCAACGTCCTGACTTTC. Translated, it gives CSASVTGANVLTF.

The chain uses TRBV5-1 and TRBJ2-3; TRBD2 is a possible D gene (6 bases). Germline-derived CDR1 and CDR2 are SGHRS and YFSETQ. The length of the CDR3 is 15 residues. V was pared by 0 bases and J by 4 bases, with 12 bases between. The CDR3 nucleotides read TGCGCCAGCAGCTTGGTTGTGGAGGGCGCAGATACGCAGTATTTT. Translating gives CASSLVVEGADTQYF.

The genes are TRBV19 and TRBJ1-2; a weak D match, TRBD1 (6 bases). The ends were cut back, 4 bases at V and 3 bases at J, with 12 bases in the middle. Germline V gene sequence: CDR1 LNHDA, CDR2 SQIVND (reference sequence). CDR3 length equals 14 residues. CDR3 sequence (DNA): TGTGCCAGTAGTACAGACAGGTCCTACTATGGCTACACCTTC. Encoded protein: CASSTDRSYYGYTF.

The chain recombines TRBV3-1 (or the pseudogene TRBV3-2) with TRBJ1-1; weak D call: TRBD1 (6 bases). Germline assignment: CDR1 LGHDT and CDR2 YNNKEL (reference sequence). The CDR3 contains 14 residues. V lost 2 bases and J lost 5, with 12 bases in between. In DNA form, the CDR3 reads TGTGCCAGCAGCCAAAACGTAGGGGGGACTGAAGCTTTCTTT. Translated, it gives CASSQNVGGTEAFF.

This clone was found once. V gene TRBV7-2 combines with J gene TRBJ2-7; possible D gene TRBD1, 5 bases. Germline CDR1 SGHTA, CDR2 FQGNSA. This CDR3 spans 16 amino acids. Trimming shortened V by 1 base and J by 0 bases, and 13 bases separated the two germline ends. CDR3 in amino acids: CASSLVGTGPSYEQYF. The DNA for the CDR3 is TGTGCCAGCAGCTTAGTGGGAACAGGCCCCTCCTACGAGCAGTACTTC.

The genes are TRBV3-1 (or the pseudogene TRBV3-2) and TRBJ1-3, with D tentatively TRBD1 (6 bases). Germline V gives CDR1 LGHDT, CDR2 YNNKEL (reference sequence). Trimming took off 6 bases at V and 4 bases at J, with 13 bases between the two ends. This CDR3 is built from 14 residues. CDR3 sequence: CASRPQGSGNTIYF. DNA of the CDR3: TGTGCCAGCAGACCACAGGGATCCGGAAACACCATATATTTT.

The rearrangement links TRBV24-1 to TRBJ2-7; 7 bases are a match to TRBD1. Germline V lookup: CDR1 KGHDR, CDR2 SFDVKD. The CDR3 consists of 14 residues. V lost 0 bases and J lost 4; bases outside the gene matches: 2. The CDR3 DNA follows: TGTGCCACCAGTGATTTGTTGACAGGGTACGAGCAGTACTTC. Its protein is CATSDLLTGYEQYF.

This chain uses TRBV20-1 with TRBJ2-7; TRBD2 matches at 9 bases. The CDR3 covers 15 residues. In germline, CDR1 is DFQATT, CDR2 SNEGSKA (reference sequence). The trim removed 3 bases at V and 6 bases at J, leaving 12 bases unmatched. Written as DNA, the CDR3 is TGCAGTGCTAGTCGGCCGGGACTAGCCGGGGGCGAGCAGTACGTC. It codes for CSASRPGLAGGEQYV.

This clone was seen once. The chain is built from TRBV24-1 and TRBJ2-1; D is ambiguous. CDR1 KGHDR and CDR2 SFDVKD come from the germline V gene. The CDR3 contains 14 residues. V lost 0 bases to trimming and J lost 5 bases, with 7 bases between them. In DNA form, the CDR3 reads TGTGCCACCAGTGATTTGCCTGACCACAATGAGCAGTTCTTC. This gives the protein CATSDLPDHNEQFF.

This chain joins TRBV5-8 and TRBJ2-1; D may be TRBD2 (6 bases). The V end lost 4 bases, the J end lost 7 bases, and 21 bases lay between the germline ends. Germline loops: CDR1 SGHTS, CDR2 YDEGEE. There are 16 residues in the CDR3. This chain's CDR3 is CASSNGLSRGRNEQFF. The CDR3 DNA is TGTGCCAGCAGCAACGGACTCTCCCGGGGGAGAAATGAGCAGTTCTTC.

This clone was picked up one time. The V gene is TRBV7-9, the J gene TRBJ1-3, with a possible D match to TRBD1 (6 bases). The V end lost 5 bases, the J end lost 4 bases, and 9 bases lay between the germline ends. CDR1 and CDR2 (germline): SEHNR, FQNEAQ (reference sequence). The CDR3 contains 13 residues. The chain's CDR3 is CASSQGWGNTIYF. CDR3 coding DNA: TGTGCCAGCAGCCAGGGGTGGGGAAACACCATATATTTT.

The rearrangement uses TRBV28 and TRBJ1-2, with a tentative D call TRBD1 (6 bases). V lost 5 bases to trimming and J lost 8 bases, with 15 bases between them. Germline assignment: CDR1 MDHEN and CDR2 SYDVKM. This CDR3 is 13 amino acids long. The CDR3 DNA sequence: TGTGCCAGCAGTCCACAGGGTGTGAAGGGCTACACCTTC. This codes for CASSPQGVKGYTF.

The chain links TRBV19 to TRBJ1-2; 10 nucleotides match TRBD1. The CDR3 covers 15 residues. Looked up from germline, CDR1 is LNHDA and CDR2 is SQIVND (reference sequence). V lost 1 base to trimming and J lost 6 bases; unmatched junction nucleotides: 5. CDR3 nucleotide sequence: TGTGCCAGTAGTATAGGGGACAGGGGACACCATGGCTACACCTTC. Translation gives CASSIGDRGHHGYTF.

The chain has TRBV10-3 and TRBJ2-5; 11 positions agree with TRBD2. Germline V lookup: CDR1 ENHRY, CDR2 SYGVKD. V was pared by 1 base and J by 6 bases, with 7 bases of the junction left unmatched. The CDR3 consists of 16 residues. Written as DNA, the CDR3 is TGTGCCATCAGTGAGTTACTAGCGGGGGTGTCACAGACCCAGTACTTC. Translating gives CAISELLAGVSQTQYF.